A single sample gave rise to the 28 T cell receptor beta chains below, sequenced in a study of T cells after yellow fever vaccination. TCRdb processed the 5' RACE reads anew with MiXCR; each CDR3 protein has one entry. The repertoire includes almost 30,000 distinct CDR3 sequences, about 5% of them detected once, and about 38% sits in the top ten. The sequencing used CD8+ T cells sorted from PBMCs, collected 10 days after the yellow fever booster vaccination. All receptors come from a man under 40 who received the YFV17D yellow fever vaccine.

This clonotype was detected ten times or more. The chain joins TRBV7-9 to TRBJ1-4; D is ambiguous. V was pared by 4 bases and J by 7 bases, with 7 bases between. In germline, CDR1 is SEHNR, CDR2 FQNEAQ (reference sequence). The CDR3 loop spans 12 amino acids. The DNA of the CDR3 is TGTGCCAGCAGCTCGGACGGTGAAAAACTGTTTTTT. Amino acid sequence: CASSSDGEKLFF.

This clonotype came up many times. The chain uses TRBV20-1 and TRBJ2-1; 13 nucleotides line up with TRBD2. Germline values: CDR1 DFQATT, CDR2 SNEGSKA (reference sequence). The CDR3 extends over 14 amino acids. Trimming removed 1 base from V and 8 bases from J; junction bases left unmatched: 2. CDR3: CSARGLAGGYEQFF. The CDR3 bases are TGCAGTGCTAGAGGACTAGCGGGGGGATATGAGCAGTTCTTC.

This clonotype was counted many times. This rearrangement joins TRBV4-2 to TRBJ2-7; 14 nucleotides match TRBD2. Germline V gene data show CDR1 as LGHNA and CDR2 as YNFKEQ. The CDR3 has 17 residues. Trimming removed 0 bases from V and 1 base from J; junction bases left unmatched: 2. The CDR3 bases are TGTGCCAGCAGCCAAGAGGGACTAGCGGGAGTATCCTACGAGCAGTACTTC. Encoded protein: CASSQEGLAGVSYEQYF.

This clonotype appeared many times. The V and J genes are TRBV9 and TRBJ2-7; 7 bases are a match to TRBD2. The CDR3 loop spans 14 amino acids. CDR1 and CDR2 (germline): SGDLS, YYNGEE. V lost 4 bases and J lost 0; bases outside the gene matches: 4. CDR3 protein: CASSLGRNSYEQYF. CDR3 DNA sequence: TGTGCCAGCAGCCTCGGGAGGAACTCCTACGAGCAGTACTTC.

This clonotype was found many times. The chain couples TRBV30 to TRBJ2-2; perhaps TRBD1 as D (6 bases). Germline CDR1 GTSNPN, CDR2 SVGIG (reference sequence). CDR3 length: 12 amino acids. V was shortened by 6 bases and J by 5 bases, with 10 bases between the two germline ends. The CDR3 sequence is CACSGVTGELFF. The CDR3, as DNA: TGTGCCTGTTCAGGGGTGACCGGGGAGCTGTTTTTT.

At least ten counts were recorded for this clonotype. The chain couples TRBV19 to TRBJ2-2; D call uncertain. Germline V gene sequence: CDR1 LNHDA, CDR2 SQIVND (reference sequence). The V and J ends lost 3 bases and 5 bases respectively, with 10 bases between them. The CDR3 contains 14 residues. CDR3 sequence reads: CASSIFSRTGELFF. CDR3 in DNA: TGTGCCAGTAGTATCTTTAGCCGAACCGGGGAGCTGTTTTTT. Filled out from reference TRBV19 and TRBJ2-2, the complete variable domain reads DGGITQSPKYLFRKEGQNVTLSCEQNLNHDAMYWYRQDPGQGLRLIYYSQIVNDFQKGDIAEGYSVSREKKESFPLTVTSAQKNPTAFYLCASSIFSRTGELFFGEGSRLTVL.

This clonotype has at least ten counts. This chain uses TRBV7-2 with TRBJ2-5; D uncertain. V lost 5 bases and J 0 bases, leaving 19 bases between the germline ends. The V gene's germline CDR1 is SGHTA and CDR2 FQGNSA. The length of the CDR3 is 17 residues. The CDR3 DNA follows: TGTGCCAGCAGCGGCCGGCCCCCCCGCGGAAACCAAGAGACCCAGTACTTC. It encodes CASSGRPPRGNQETQYF.

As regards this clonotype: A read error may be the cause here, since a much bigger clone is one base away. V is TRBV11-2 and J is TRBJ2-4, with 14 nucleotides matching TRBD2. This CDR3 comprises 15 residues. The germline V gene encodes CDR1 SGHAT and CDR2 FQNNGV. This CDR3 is CASSLTSGRGNFQYF. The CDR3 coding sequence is TGTGCCAGCAGCTTGACTAGCGGGAGGGGAAACTTTCAGTACTTC.

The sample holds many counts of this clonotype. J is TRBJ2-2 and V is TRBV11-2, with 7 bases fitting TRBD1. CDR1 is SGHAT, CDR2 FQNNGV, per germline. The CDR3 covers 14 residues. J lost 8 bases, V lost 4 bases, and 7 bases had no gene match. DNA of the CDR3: TGTGCCAGCAGCTCAGGGGGTGTGACTGGGGAGCTGTTTTTT. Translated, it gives CASSSGGVTGELFF.

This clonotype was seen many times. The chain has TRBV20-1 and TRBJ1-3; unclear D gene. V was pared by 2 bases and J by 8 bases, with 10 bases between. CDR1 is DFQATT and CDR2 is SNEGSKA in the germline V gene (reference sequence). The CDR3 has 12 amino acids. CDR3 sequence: CSARPAADTIYF. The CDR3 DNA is TGCAGTGCTAGACCAGCGGCGGACACCATATATTTT.

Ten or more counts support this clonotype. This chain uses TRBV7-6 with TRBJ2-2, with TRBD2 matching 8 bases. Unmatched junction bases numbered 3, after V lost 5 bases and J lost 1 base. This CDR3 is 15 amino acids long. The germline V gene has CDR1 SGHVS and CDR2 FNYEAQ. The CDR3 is CASSLTSGNTGELFF. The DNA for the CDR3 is TGTGCCAGCAGCCTTACTAGCGGGAACACCGGGGAGCTGTTTTTT.

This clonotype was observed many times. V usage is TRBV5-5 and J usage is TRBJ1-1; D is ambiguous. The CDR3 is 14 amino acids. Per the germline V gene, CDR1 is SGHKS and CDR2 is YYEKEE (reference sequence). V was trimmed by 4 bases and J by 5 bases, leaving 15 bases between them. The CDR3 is CASSITFLGTEAFF. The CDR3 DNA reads TGTGCCAGCAGCATCACCTTTCTAGGAACTGAAGCTTTCTTT. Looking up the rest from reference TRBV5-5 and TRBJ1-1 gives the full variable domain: DAGVTQSPTHLIKTRGQQVTLRCSPISGHKSVSWYQQVLGQGPQFIFQYYEKEERGRGNFPDRFSARQFPNYSSELNVNALLLGDSALYLCASSITFLGTEAFFGQGTRLTVV.

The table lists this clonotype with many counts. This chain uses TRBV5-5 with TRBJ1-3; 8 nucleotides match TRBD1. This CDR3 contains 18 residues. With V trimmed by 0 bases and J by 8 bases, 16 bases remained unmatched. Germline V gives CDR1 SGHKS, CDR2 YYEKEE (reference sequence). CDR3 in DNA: TGTGCCAGCAGCTTGGCCGACGCTTTGACAGGGGACCCACACACCATATATTTT. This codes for CASSLADALTGDPHTIYF.

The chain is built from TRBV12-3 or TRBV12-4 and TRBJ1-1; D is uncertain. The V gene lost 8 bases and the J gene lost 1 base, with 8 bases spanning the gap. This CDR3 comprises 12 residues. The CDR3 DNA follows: TGTGCCAGCCGGGTGGGGAACACTGAAGCTTTCTTT. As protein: CASRVGNTEAFF.

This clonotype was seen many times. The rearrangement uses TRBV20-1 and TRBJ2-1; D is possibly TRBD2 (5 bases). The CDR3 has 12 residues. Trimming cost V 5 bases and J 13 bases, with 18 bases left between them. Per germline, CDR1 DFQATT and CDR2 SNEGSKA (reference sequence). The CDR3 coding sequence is TGCAGTGCTTATACTAGGACTGAACCCCAGTTCTTC. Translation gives CSAYTRTEPQFF.

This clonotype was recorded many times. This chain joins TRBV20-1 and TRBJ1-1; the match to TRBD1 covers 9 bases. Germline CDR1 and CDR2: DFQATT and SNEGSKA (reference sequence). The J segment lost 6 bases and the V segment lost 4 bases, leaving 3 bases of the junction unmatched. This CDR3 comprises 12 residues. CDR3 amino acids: CSAKQGASEAFF. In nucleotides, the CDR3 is TGCAGTGCTAAACAGGGGGCCTCTGAAGCTTTCTTT.

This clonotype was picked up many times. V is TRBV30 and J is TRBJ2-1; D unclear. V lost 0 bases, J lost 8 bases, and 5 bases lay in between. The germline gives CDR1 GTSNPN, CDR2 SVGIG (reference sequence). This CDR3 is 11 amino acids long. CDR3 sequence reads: CAWSVGHEQFF. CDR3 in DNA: TGTGCCTGGAGTGTAGGGCATGAGCAGTTCTTC.

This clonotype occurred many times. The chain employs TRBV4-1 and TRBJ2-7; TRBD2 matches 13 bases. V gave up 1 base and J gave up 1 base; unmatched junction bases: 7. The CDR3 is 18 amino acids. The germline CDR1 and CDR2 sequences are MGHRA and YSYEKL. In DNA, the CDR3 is TGCGCCAGCAGCCAAGCCGCTCTGACTAGCGGGGGGTCCTACGAGCAGTACTTC. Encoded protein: CASSQAALTSGGSYEQYF.

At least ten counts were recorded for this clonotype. As DNA, the CDR3 is TGCGCCAGCAGCCACGTTGGAGGGGCAAGAGGAGAGACCCAGTACTTC. Translation gives CASSHVGGARGETQYF. The chain couples TRBV4-1 to TRBJ2-5; D might be TRBD2 (6 bases). CDR1 is MGHRA, CDR2 YSYEKL, per germline. The V end was cut by 3 bases, the J end by 4 bases, with 18 bases between. This CDR3 comprises 16 residues.

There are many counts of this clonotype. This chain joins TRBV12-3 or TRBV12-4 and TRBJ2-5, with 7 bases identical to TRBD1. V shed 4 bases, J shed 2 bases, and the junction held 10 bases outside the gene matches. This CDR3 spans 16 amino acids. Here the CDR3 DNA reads TGTGCCAGCAGTTCTAGGGGGCGATCGATACAAGAGACCCAGTACTTC. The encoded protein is CASSSRGRSIQETQYF.

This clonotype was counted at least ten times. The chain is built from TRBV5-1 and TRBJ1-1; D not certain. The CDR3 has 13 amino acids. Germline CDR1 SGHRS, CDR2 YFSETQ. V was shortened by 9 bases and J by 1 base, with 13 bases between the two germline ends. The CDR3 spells CATSDGENTEAFF. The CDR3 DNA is TGCGCCACCTCGGACGGAGAGAACACTGAAGCTTTCTTT. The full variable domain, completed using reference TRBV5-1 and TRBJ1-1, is KAGVTQTPRYLIKTRGQQVTLSCSPISGHRSVSWYQQTPGQGLQFLFEYFSETQRNKGNFPGRFSGRQFSNSRSEMNVSTLELGDSALYLCATSDGENTEAFFGQGTRLTVV.

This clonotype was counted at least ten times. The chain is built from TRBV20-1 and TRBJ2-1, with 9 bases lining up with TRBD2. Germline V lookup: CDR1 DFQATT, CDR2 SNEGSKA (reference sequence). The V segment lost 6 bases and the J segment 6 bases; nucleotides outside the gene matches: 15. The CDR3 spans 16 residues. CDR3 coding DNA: TGCAGTGCCCCCAGGCCTTTAGCGGGAGCTGGCAATGAGCAGTTCTTC. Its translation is CSAPRPLAGAGNEQFF.

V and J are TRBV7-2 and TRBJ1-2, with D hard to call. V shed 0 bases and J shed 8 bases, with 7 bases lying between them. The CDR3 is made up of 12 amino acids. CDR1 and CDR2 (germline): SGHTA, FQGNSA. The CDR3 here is CASSLAQDGYTF. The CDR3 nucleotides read TGTGCCAGCAGCTTAGCGCAGGACGGCTACACCTTC. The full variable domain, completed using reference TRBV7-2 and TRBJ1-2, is GAGVSQSPSNKVTEKGKDVELRCDPISGHTALYWYRQSLGQGLEFLIYFQGNSAPDKSGLPSDRFSAERTGGSVSTLTIQRTQQEDSAVYLCASSLAQDGYTFGSGTRLTVV.

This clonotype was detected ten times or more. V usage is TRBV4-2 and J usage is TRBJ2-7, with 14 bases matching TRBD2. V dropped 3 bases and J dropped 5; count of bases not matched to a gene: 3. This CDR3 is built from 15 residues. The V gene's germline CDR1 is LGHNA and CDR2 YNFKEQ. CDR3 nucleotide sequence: TGTGCCAGCAGCCAGGCGGGACTAGCGGGAGACGAGCAGTACTTC. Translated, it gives CASSQAGLAGDEQYF.

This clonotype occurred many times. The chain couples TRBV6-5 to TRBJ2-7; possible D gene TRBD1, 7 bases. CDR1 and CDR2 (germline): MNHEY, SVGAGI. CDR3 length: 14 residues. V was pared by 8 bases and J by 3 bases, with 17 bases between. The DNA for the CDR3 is TGTGCCAGCGGGTCGGCAGGGGGAGGCTACGAGCAGTACTTC. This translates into CASGSAGGGYEQYF.

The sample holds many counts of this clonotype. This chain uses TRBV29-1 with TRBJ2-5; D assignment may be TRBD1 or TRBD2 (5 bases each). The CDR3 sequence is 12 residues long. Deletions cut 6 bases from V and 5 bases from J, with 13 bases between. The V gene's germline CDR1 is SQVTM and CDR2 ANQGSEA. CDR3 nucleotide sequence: TGCAGCGTCCGGGGCCCAATCGAGACCCAGTACTTC. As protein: CSVRGPIETQYF.

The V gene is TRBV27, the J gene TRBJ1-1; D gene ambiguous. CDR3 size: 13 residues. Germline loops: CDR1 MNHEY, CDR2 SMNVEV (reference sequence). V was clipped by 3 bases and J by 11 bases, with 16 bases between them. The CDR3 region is CASSLTRGQEAFF. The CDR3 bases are TGTGCCAGCAGTTTGACCCGCGGCCAGGAGGCTTTCTTT.

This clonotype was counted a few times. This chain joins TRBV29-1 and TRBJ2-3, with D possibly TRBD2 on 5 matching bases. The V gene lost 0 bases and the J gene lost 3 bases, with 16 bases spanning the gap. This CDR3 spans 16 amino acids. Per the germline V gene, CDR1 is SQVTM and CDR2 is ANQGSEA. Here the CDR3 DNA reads TGCAGCGTTGAAGATTCCGCCGGGCTAGCTACAGATACGCAGTATTTT. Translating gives CSVEDSAGLATDTQYF.